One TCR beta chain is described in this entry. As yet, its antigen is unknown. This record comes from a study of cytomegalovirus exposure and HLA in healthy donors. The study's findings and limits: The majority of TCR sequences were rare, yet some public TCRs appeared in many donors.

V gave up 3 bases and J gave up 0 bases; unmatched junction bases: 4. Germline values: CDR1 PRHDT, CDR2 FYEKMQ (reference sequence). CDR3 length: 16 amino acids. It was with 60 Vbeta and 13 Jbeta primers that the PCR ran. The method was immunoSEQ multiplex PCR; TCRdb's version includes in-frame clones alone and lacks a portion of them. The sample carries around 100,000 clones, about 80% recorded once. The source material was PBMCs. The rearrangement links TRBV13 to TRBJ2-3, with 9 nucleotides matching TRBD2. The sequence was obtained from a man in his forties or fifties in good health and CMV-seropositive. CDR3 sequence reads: CASSFTSGSSTDTQYF. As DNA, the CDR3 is TGTGCCAGCAGCTTTACTAGCGGGTCTAGCACAGATACGCAGTATTTT.